Sequencing of this TCR beta chain was carried out in a study of T-cell reconstitution after alpha-beta-depleted transplantation in children. This CDR3 region has 16 residues. The trim removed 8 bases at V and 5 bases at J, leaving 11 bases unmatched. During its preparation, the TCRbeta library received unique molecular identifiers. TCRdb reanalysed the PCR reads using MiXCR and keeps one entry per CDR3 protein. The table includes about 690,000 distinct CDR3 sequences, approximately 16% detected once. Ten or more counts support this clonotype. The chain links TRBV12-3 or TRBV12-4 to TRBJ2-2, with 10 bases lining up with TRBD2. This clonotype was sampled from a human donor who donated a stem cell graft to a child with acute myeloid leukemia. The sample was PBMCs from the stem cell graft donor, taken from the stem cell graft. CDR3 sequence (DNA): TGTGCCAGCGCAACCCCGGGACTAGCGATAACCGGGGAGCTGTTTTTT. Protein: CASATPGLAITGELFF.